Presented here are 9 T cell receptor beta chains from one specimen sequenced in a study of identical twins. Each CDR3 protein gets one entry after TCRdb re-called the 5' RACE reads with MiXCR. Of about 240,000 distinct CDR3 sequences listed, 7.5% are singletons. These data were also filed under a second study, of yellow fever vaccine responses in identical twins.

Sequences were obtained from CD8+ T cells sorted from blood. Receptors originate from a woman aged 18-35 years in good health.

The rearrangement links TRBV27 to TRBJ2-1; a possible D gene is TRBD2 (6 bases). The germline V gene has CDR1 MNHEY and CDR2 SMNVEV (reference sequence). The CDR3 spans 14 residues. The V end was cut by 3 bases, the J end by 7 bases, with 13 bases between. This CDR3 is CASSLGGLGNEQFF. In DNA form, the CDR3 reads TGTGCCAGCAGTTTGGGAGGACTGGGGAATGAGCAGTTCTTC.

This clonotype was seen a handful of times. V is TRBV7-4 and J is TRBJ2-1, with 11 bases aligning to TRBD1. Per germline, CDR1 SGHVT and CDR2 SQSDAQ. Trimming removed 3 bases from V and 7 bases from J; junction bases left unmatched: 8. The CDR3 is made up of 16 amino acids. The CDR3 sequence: CASSFLPGQGENEQFF. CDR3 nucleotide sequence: TGTGCCAGCAGCTTTCTACCGGGACAGGGGGAAAATGAGCAGTTCTTC.

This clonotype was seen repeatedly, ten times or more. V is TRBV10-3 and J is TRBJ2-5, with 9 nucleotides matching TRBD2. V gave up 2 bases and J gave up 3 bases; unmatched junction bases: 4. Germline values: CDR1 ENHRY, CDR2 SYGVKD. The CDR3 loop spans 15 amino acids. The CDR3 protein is CAISEASGDEETQYF. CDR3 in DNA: TGTGCCATCAGTGAGGCTAGCGGGGATGAAGAGACCCAGTACTTC.

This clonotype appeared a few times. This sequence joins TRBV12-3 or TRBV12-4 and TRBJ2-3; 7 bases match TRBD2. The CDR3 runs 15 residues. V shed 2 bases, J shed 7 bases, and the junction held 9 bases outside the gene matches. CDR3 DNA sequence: TGTGCCAGCAGTTTACGCCTAGCGGTTGAGTATACGCAGTATTTT. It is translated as CASSLRLAVEYTQYF.

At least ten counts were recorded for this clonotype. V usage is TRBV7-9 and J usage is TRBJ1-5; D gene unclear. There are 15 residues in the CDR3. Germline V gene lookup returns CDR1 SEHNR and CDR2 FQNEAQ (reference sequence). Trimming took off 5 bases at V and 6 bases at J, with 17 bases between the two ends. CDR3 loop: CASSPPGRAGQPQHF. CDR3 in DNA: TGTGCCAGCAGCCCCCCCGGGAGAGCGGGTCAGCCCCAGCATTTT. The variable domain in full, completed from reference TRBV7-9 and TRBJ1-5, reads DTGVSQNPRHKITKRGQNVTFRCDPISEHNRLYWYRQTLGQGPEFLTYFQNEAQLEKSRLLSDRFSAERPKGSFSTLEIQRTEQGDSAMYLCASSPPGRAGQPQHFGDGTRLSIL.

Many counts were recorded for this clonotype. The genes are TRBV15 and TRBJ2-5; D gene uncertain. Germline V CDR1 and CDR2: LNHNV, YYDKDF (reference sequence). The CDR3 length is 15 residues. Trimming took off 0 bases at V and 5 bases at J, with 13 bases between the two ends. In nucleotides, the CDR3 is TGTGCCACCAGCAGAGATGGGTTAGGTTCGGAGACCCAGTACTTC. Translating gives CATSRDGLGSETQYF. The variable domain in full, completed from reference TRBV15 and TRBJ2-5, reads DAMVIQNPRYQVTQFGKPVTLSCSQTLNHNVMYWYQQKSSQAPKLLFHYYDKDFNNEADTPDNFQSRRPNTSFCFLDIRSPGLGDTAMYLCATSRDGLGSETQYFGPGTRLLVL.

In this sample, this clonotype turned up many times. As DNA, the CDR3 is TGCGCCAGCAGTGAGGGGGGGTGGCAGTTCTTC. Translation: CASSEGGWQFF. The genes are TRBV10-2 and TRBJ2-1; tentative D call: TRBD2 (6 bases). CDR3 size: 11 residues. The V and J ends lost 2 bases and 12 bases respectively, with 8 bases between them. Germline-derived CDR1 and CDR2 are WSHSY and SAAADI.

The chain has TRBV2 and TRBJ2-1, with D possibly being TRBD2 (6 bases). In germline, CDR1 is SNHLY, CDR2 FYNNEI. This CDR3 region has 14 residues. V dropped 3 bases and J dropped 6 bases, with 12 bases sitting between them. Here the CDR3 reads CASSDKDYPNEQFF. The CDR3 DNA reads TGTGCCAGCAGTGATAAGGACTACCCCAATGAGCAGTTCTTC.

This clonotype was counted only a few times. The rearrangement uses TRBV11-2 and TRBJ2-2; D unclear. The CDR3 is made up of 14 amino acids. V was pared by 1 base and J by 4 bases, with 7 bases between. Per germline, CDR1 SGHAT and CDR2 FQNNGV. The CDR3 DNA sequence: TGTGCCAGCAGCTTAGGGGCAATCACCGGGGAGCTGTTTTTT. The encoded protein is CASSLGAITGELFF.